The text below deals with one T cell receptor beta chain. Profiled with immunoSEQ multiplex PCR; TCRdb holds only in-frame clones, not every one. The table records about 1.5 million clones, approximately 98% of them present only once. Germline V gene lookup returns CDR1 MNHEY and CDR2 SMNVEV (reference sequence). The trim removed 3 bases at V and 9 bases at J, leaving 10 bases unmatched. This CDR3 contains 15 residues. This record belongs to a study of shared clonotypes between healthy human individuals. The receptor was isolated from a man aged 30 to 39 in good health. Sequenced: naive CD4+ T cells sorted from blood. Specified subset: CD45RA+ positively selected. The J gene is TRBJ2-1, the V gene TRBV27, with 8 positions matching TRBD2. Here the CDR3 DNA reads TGTGCCAGCAGTTTGGCTCTGCTAGCGGGTGGTGAGCAGTTCTTC. This codes for CASSLALLAGGEQFF.